This T cell receptor (beta chain) was identified in a study of blood T cell repertoires in COVID-19. Study-level background: Some COVID-19 samples were acute and others convalescent; all came from the United States, Italy and Spain. PBMCs, B-cell-depleted T cells, or T cells were the source of the cDNA or gDNA that made up the material.

The CDR3 runs to 14 residues. CDR1 and CDR2 (germline): SEHNR, FQNEAQ (reference sequence). V was clipped by 5 bases and J by 9 bases; unmatched bases: 10. Per the authors' pipeline: Amplification of reference gene primers provided the estimated nucleated cell counts. Libraries were prepared by immunoSEQ multiplex PCR; TCRdb keeps only in-frame clonotypes and omits some of them. V and J calls and clone size are those listed in that table; D and trimming were worked out from the DNA. There are about 52,000 clones in the sample; around 92% occur only once, and around 6% lies in the top ten. Material for sequencing was peripheral blood. This chain connects TRBV7-9 to TRBJ2-1, with TRBD1 matching 7 bases. The origin of this receptor is a middle-aged man with active COVID-19. The CDR3 nucleotides read TGTGCCAGCAGCCCAGAGACAGGGAGATTTGAGCAGTTCTTC. Translation: CASSPETGRFEQFF.